These T cell receptor beta chains were read from a single sample in a study of blood T cell repertoires in COVID-19. Using immunoSEQ multiplex PCR, the repertoire was profiled, and TCRdb retains in-frame clones only, with some absent. Here the sample spans 140,000 to 150,000 clones, around 89% being singletons. The source material was peripheral blood. These receptor sequences come from a man aged 60 to 69 with active or convalescent COVID-19. CDR3s include the opening cysteine and the closing phenylalanine or tryptophan. D genes are given only for firm matches. The listing skips clone size in some rows; elsewhere it reads once, few, many or a size class.

d_call	clone_size	v_call	j_call	cdr3_aa	cdr3_nt
TRBD1	-	TRBV2	TRBJ1-5	CASSQGAGTPQHF	TGTGCCAGCAGCCAGGGGGCCGGGACGCCCCAGCATTTT
-	-	TRBV19	TRBJ1-4	CASSIVGGVKEKLFF	TGTGCCAGTAGTATAGTGGGGGGTGTCAAGGAAAAACTGTTTTTT
TRBD2	-	TRBV7-3	TRBJ2-1	CASSPGTSIYNEQFF	TGTGCCAGCAGCCCCGGGACTAGCATCTACAATGAGCAGTTCTTC
-	once	TRBV14	TRBJ2-7	CASSLQGRGEQYF	TGTGCCAGCAGCCTACAGGGAAGGGGCGAGCAGTACTTC
TRBD1	-	TRBV6-5	TRBJ1-5	CASSYDRALQPQHF	TGTGCCAGCAGTTACGACAGGGCCCTTCAGCCCCAGCATTTT
-	few	TRBV7-3	TRBJ2-5	CASSPTGTWGETQYF	TGTGCCAGCAGCCCTACAGGGACGTGGGGAGAGACCCAGTACTTC
-	-	TRBV7-8	TRBJ1-1	CASSLAGQLNTEAFF	TGTGCCAGCAGCTTAGCGGGCCAACTGAACACTGAAGCTTTCTTT
-	-	TRBV28	TRBJ1-1	CASQGYTEAFF	TGTGCCAGCCAGGGCTACACTGAAGCTTTCTTT
-	few	TRBV3-1/TRBV3-2	TRBJ2-2	CASSQAGSGGELFF	TGTGCCAGCAGCCAGGCGGGGAGTGGCGGGGAGCTGTTTTTT
-	-	TRBV3-1/TRBV3-2	TRBJ2-1	CASSQAAGNEQFF	TGTGCCAGCAGCCAAGCAGCAGGAAATGAGCAGTTCTTC
TRBD2	-	TRBV5-4	TRBJ2-5	CACGTGTSGRARETQYF	TGTGCCTGCGGGACAGGGACTAGCGGGAGGGCCCGGGAGACCCAGTACTTC
-	once	TRBV11-2	TRBJ1-6	CASSQDPYPNSPLHF	TGTGCCAGCAGCCAAGATCCCTACCCTAATTCACCCCTCCACTTT
-	-	TRBV7-3	TRBJ1-2	CASSFDSGANYGYTF	TGTGCCAGCAGCTTCGACAGCGGGGCTAACTATGGCTACACCTTC
TRBD1	-	TRBV27	TRBJ1-6	CASSNTGGFISLHF	TGTGCCAGCAGTAACACAGGGGGCTTCATATCCCTCCACTTT
TRBD2	once	TRBV10-2	TRBJ2-5	CAEPTSGGQETQYF	TGCGCCGAACCGACTAGCGGGGGCCAGGAGACCCAGTACTTC
-	-	TRBV2	TRBJ1-5	CASTDSSNQPQHF	TGTGCCAGCACCGACAGTAGCAATCAGCCCCAGCATTTT
-	-	TRBV7-9	TRBJ1-2	CASSFKQNYGYTF	TGTGCCAGCAGCTTCAAGCAAAACTATGGCTACACCTTC
TRBD1	-	TRBV18	TRBJ2-1	CASSPRTGINEQFF	TGTGCCAGCTCACCCCGGACAGGGATCAATGAGCAGTTCTTC
-	-	TRBV27	TRBJ1-2	CASSLQDPDRGYGYTF	TGTGCCAGCAGCCTCCAGGACCCGGACAGAGGCTATGGCTACACCTTC
TRBD1	once	TRBV7-3	TRBJ1-1	CATRETISRDRVNTEAFF	TGTGCCACAAGAGAAACGATTAGCCGGGACAGGGTTAACACTGAAGCTTTCTTT
TRBD2	-	TRBV7-2	TRBJ2-2	CASSSQAGVGTGELFF	TGTGCCAGCAGCTCACAAGCGGGAGTCGGGACCGGGGAGCTGTTTTTT
-	-	TRBV21-1	TRBJ1-6	CASSKVARGSGARSSYNSPLHF	-
TRBD2	-	TRBV9	TRBJ2-5	CASSRPLAGGGETQYF	TGTGCCAGCAGCCGCCCTCTGGCGGGAGGAGGAGAGACCCAGTACTTC
-	-	TRBV9	TRBJ2-3	CASSLSGLGTDTQYF	TGTGCCAGCAGCCTTTCGGGTTTAGGCACAGATACGCAGTATTTT
TRBD2	once	TRBV5-6	TRBJ2-7	CASSSGTSGSYEQYF	TGTGCCAGCAGCTCCGGGACTAGCGGCTCCTACGAGCAGTACTTC
TRBD1	-	TRBV7-2	TRBJ1-2	CASSPDRGPGYTF	TGTGCCAGCAGCCCCGACAGGGGGCCTGGCTACACCTTC
TRBD1	-	TRBV3-1/TRBV3-2	TRBJ1-2	CASSRRGTGAYGYTF	TGTGCCAGCAGCCGACGCGGGACAGGGGCCTATGGCTACACCTTC
-	-	TRBV5-4	TRBJ2-7	CASSFEVPYEQYF	TGTGCCAGCAGCTTCGAGGTGCCCTACGAGCAGTACTTC
TRBD1	-	TRBV6-2/TRBV6-3	TRBJ1-6	CASSDRGSNSPLHF	TGTGCCAGCAGCGACAGGGGGTCAAATTCACCCCTCCACTTT
-	-	TRBV6-5	TRBJ2-1	CASTGILSTGKQFF	TGTGCCAGCACTGGAATTCTTTCGACTGGTAAGCAGTTCTTC
TRBD2	-	TRBV19	TRBJ2-7	CASSRLAGGFSYEQYF	TGTGCCAGTAGTAGACTAGCGGGGGGGTTCTCCTACGAGCAGTACTTC
-	-	TRBV13	TRBJ2-5	CASSLRWFMGRQETQYF	TGTGCCAGCAGCTTAAGGTGGTTTATGGGGCGCCAAGAGACCCAGTACTTC
-	-	TRBV5-1	TRBJ1-1	CASSLQIGTEAFF	TGCGCCAGCAGCTTGCAGATCGGGACTGAAGCTTTCTTT
TRBD2	few	TRBV20-1	TRBJ2-1	CSASPPGLAALNEQFF	TGCAGTGCTAGTCCGCCGGGACTAGCGGCCCTTAATGAGCAGTTCTTC
-	-	TRBV24-1	TRBJ1-1	CATSTEDPEAFF	TGTGCCACCAGCACCGAGGATCCTGAAGCTTTCTTT
TRBD1	-	TRBV5-1	TRBJ1-3	CASSSQGQGYGNTIYF	TGCGCCAGCAGCTCACAGGGACAGGGGTACGGAAACACCATATATTTT
TRBD1	-	TRBV6-2/TRBV6-3	TRBJ2-7	CASSQGVGQYF	TGTGCCAGCAGCCAGGGGGTAGGTCAGTACTTC
-	once	TRBV7-2	TRBJ2-3	CASRRGGYATSTDTQYF	TGTGCCAGCCGGCGGGGAGGCTACGCCACCAGCACAGATACGCAGTATTTT
-	-	TRBV19	TRBJ1-2	CASIGGETSYGYTF	TGTGCCAGCATTGGGGGGGAGACGAGTTATGGCTACACCTTC
-	-	TRBV19	TRBJ1-6	CASSMGGINSPLHF	TGTGCCAGTAGCATGGGAGGGATCAATTCACCCCTCCACTTT
-	-	TRBV19	TRBJ2-2	CASSIGTYDYTGELFF	TGTGCCAGTAGTATAGGGACATATGATTACACCGGGGAGCTGTTTTTT
TRBD1	-	TRBV7-8	TRBJ1-2	CASSLVGQGALLGYGYTF	TGTGCCAGCAGCTTAGTGGGACAGGGGGCCCTGCTGGGCTATGGCTACACCTTC
-	-	TRBV18	TRBJ2-1	CASSPGTINEQFF	TGTGCCAGCTCACCCGGGACAATCAATGAGCAGTTCTTC
-	once	TRBV30	TRBJ1-2	CAWSVNYGYTF	TGTGCCTGGAGTGTTAATTATGGCTACACCTTC
TRBD1	-	TRBV27	TRBJ2-2	CASGPDRMEPGELFF	TGTGCCAGCGGGCCGGACAGGATGGAGCCCGGGGAGCTGTTTTTT
TRBD2	-	TRBV12-3/TRBV12-4	TRBJ2-7	CASSGLAYEQYF	TGTGCCAGCAGTGGACTAGCCTACGAGCAGTACTTC
-	once	TRBV19	TRBJ2-5	CASSMRRQETQYF	TGTGCCAGTAGTATGCGGCGCCAAGAGACCCAGTACTTC
TRBD1	-	TRBV28	TRBJ2-3	CASRRTGGADTQYF	TGTGCCAGCAGAAGGACAGGGGGCGCAGATACGCAGTATTTT
-	-	TRBV4-3	TRBJ2-7	CASSQVVHRAREQYF	TGCGCCAGCAGCCAAGTTGTCCACAGGGCGCGCGAGCAGTACTTC